The 16 T cell receptor beta chains in this list originate from one sample, sequenced in a study of OX40 agonist ivuxolimab in advanced cancers. Repertoires were generated with immunoSEQ multiplex PCR, while TCRdb's copy carries only in-frame clones and drops some. The data contain approximately 66,000 clones, 70% to 90% of them singletons. The sequenced sample was CD4+ or CD8+ T cells sorted from blood, obtained in a trial of the OX40 agonist ivuxolimab. The receptor source for this set is an adult with an advanced solid tumor such as melanoma, head and neck, liver or kidney cancer.

The V call is TRBV7-2, the J call TRBJ1-4, with a possible D match to TRBD1 (5 bases). Germline CDR1 reads SGHTA; CDR2 reads FQGNSA. The CDR3 is 16 amino acids. The V gene lost 5 bases and the J gene lost 0 bases, with 13 bases spanning the gap. CDR3 in amino acids: CASSPMGPSTNEKLFF. CDR3 in DNA: TGTGCCAGCAGCCCGATGGGGCCTTCAACTAATGAAAAACTGTTTTTT.

This clone came up a few times. CDR3 bases: TGTGCCAGCAGCTTGGAGGCGTTCCAAGAGACCCAGTACTTC. This translates into CASSLEAFQETQYF. V usage is TRBV5-4 and J usage is TRBJ2-5; D not resolved. The V gene's germline CDR1 is SGHNT and CDR2 YYREEE (reference sequence). V was clipped by 0 bases and J by 1 base, with 7 bases between them. CDR3 length: 14 residues.

This chain uses TRBV6-1 with TRBJ1-3; D may be TRBD1 (5 bases). Germline values: CDR1 MNHNS, CDR2 SASEGT. This CDR3 contains 14 residues. V lost 4 bases to trimming and J lost 4 bases, with 11 bases between them. The CDR3 DNA follows: TGTGCCAGCAGTGGCCTGGGACTGGGAAACACCATATATTTT. This gives the protein CASSGLGLGNTIYF.

This rearrangement joins TRBV6-6 to TRBJ1-2; 8 bases align to TRBD1. The CDR3 has 16 residues. Germline V gene sequence: CDR1 MNHNY, CDR2 SVGAGI (reference sequence). V was pared by 6 bases and J by 0 bases, with 9 bases of the junction left unmatched. CDR3 DNA sequence: TGTGCCAGCAGCCCCCCCGGGACAGGTGCTAACTATGGCTACACCTTC. Protein product: CASSPPGTGANYGYTF.

CDR3 region: CASSHLGGANEKLFF. Here the CDR3 DNA reads TGCGCCAGCAGCCACCTGGGGGGAGCTAATGAAAAACTGTTTTTT. The gene calls are TRBV5-1 and TRBJ1-4; maybe TRBD1 (5 bases). Trimming shortened V by 4 bases and J by 3 bases, and 13 bases separated the two germline ends. CDR3 length: 15 amino acids. The germline V gene has CDR1 SGHRS and CDR2 YFSETQ. Full variable domain (outside the CDR3, taken from reference TRBV5-1 and TRBJ1-4): KAGVTQTPRYLIKTRGQQVTLSCSPISGHRSVSWYQQTPGQGLQFLFEYFSETQRNKGNFPGRFSGRQFSNSRSEMNVSTLELGDSALYLCASSHLGGANEKLFFGSGTQLSVL.

The chain recombines TRBV5-1 with TRBJ1-2; TRBD1 agrees at 9 bases. The CDR3 totals 15 residues. CDR1 and CDR2 from the germline V gene are SGHRS and YFSETQ. V shed 4 bases, J shed 5 bases, and the junction held 9 bases outside the gene matches. DNA of the CDR3: TGCGCCAGCAGCCCGGATGGACAGGGGCTTTATGGCTACACCTTC. Protein product: CASSPDGQGLYGYTF. Based on the CDR3 plus reference TRBV5-1 and TRBJ1-2, the full variable domain is KAGVTQTPRYLIKTRGQQVTLSCSPISGHRSVSWYQQTPGQGLQFLFEYFSETQRNKGNFPGRFSGRQFSNSRSEMNVSTLELGDSALYLCASSPDGQGLYGYTFGSGTRLTVV.

The chain uses TRBV29-1 and TRBJ2-7; 9 bases match TRBD1. CDR1 is SQVTM, CDR2 ANQGSEA, per germline. Trimming cost V 6 bases and J 4 bases; bases outside gene matches: 10. The length of the CDR3 is 14 residues. The CDR3 is CSVAPGTGPYEQYF. The CDR3, as DNA: TGCAGCGTGGCCCCCGGGACAGGGCCGTACGAGCAGTACTTC.

The rearrangement uses TRBV7-3 and TRBJ1-1; 8 nucleotides align to TRBD1. V shed 5 bases and J 0 bases; nucleotides not matched to a gene: 8. The CDR3 consists of 16 residues. CDR1 SGHTA and CDR2 FQGTGA come from the germline V gene. This CDR3 reads CASSPTGGKLNTEAFF. The DNA for the CDR3 is TGTGCCAGCAGCCCTACAGGGGGAAAACTGAACACTGAAGCTTTCTTT.

The chain has TRBV6-1 and TRBJ1-2; D unclear. Trimming stripped 1 base from V and 5 bases from J, with 14 bases between. The germline gives CDR1 MNHNS, CDR2 SASEGT. The CDR3 runs 15 residues. In DNA, the CDR3 is TGTGCCAGCAGTGAAGGCGTGGGAGTTCGGTATGGCTACACCTTC. Residues: CASSEGVGVRYGYTF.

This clone was seen a few times. The chain recombines TRBV10-1 with TRBJ1-1, with 7 nucleotides matching TRBD1. This CDR3 comprises 13 residues. Germline V CDR1 and CDR2: WNHNN, SYGVQD (reference sequence). The V gene end was trimmed by 5 bases and the J gene end by 4 bases; junction bases not matched to a gene: 4. CDR3 protein: CASSPGGRTEAFF. The DNA for the CDR3 is TGCGCCAGCAGTCCAGGGGGTCGCACTGAAGCTTTCTTT.

This chain connects TRBV5-1 to TRBJ2-1; 12 nucleotides match TRBD2. CDR1 is SGHRS and CDR2 is YFSETQ in the germline V gene. The junction had 6 bases not matched to a gene; V was cut back by 4 bases and J by 7 bases. This CDR3 comprises 15 residues. CDR3 DNA sequence: TGCGCCAGCAGCCTAACTAGCGGGGGGAAGAATGAGCAGTTCTTC. Protein product: CASSLTSGGKNEQFF. Drawing the rest from reference TRBV5-1 and TRBJ2-1, the complete variable domain is KAGVTQTPRYLIKTRGQQVTLSCSPISGHRSVSWYQQTPGQGLQFLFEYFSETQRNKGNFPGRFSGRQFSNSRSEMNVSTLELGDSALYLCASSLTSGGKNEQFFGPGTRLTVL.

CDR3 coding DNA: TGTGCCAGCAGTTATAGATCCCAGGGGCACGGGGAGCTGTTTTTT. Translated, it gives CASSYRSQGHGELFF. The genes are TRBV6-5 and TRBJ2-2; tentative D call: TRBD1 (6 bases). The germline V gene has CDR1 MNHEY and CDR2 SVGAGI. V was pared by 3 bases and J by 7 bases, with 15 bases between. CDR3 size: 15 residues.

The chain carries TRBV18 and TRBJ1-2; TRBD1 agrees at 7 bases. CDR3 length equals 13 residues. Germline CDR1 and CDR2: KGHSH and LQKENI. V gave up 6 bases and J gave up 4 bases; unmatched junction bases: 5. As DNA, the CDR3 is TGTGCCAGCTCTCGGACAGGCGTCTATGGCTACACCTTC. Translated, it gives CASSRTGVYGYTF.

V is TRBV15 and J is TRBJ1-2, with 7 bases that match TRBD1. V shed 1 base and J 0 bases; nucleotides not matched to a gene: 2. This CDR3 contains 15 residues. Germline V gene lookup returns CDR1 LNHNV and CDR2 YYDKDF (reference sequence). In DNA, the CDR3 is TGTGCCACCAGCAGAGCCGGGACAGCTAACTATGGCTACACCTTC. Translated, it gives CATSRAGTANYGYTF. The variable domain in full, completed from reference TRBV15 and TRBJ1-2, reads DAMVIQNPRYQVTQFGKPVTLSCSQTLNHNVMYWYQQKSSQAPKLLFHYYDKDFNNEADTPDNFQSRRPNTSFCFLDIRSPGLGDTAMYLCATSRAGTANYGYTFGSGTRLTVV.

This rearrangement joins TRBV6-1 to TRBJ2-7; D possibly uses TRBD1 or TRBD2 (6 bases each). CDR3 length: 14 residues. Germline V CDR1 and CDR2: MNHNS, SASEGT. With 2 bases removed from V and 9 bases from J, the gap between germline ends came to 17 bases. Written as DNA, the CDR3 is TGTGCCAGCAGTGAAATAGGGGGGCCTCCTGGGCAGTACTTC. It specifies CASSEIGGPPGQYF.

This chain links TRBV19 with TRBJ2-5; the D gene is possibly TRBD2 (6 bases). CDR3 length: 13 residues. V was cut by 3 bases and J by 7 bases, with 12 bases left in between. CDR1 is LNHDA and CDR2 is SQIVND in the germline V gene (reference sequence). CDR3 sequence (DNA): TGTGCCAGTAGTATTCGGTGGGGAGGGACCCAGTACTTC. It translates to CASSIRWGGTQYF.